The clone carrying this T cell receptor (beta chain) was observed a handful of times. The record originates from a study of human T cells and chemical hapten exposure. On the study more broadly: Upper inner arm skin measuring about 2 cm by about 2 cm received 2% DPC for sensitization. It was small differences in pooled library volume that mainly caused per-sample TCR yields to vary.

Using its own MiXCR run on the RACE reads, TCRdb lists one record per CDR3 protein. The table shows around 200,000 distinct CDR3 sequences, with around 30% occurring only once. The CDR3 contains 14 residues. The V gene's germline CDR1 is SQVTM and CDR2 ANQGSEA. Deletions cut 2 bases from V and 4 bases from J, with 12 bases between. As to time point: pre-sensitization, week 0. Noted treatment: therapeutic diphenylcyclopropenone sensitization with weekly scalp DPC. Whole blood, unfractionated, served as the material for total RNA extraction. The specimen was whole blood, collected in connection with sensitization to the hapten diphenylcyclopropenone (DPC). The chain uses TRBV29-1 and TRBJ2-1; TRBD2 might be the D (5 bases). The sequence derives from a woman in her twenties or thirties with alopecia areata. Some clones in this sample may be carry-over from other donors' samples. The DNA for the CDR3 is TGCAGCGTTGAACTCCGGGGAGTATACAATGAGCAGTTCTTC. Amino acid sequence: CSVELRGVYNEQFF.